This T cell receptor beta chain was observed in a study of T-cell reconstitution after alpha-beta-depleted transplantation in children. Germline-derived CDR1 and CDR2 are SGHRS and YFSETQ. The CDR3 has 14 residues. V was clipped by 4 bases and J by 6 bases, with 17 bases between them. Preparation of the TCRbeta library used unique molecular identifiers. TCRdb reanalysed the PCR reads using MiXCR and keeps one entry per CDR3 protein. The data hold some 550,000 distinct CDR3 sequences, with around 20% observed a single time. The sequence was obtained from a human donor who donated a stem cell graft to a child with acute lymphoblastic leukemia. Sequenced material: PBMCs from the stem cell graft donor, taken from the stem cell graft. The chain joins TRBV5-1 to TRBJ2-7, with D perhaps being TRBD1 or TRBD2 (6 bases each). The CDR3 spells CASSPPGAGFEQYF. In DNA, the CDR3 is TGCGCCAGCAGCCCCCCGGGGGCAGGCTTCGAGCAGTACTTC.